The 8 T cell receptor beta chains below all came from one sample that was sequenced in a study of radiation and T cells in renal cell carcinoma. Stated time point: baseline pretreatment blood. Treatment in this sample: 15 Gy SBRT to primary tumor, nephrectomy 4 weeks later. Profiling relied on immunoSEQ multiplex PCR, and the TCRdb table lists in-frame clones only, not all of them. Of 87,000 or so clones listed, less than 90% are singletons. Source: blood, taken from a patient whose treatment included radiotherapy and nephrectomy. Receptor source: a man between 45 and 60 years old with renal cell carcinoma.

The chain uses TRBV30 and TRBJ1-2; 7 nucleotides agree with TRBD1. CDR1 and CDR2 from the germline V gene are GTSNPN and SVGIG (reference sequence). The CDR3 has 13 amino acids. V shed 4 bases, J shed 4 bases, and the junction held 6 bases outside the gene matches. The CDR3 is CAWTLQGSYGYTF. CDR3 DNA sequence: TGTGCCTGGACCCTACAGGGGAGCTATGGCTACACCTTC.

V gene TRBV4-3 combines with J gene TRBJ1-1; tentative D call: TRBD1 (6 bases). CDR1 LGHNA and CDR2 YSLEER come from the germline V gene. V was cut by 4 bases and J by 1 base, with 10 bases left in between. The CDR3 is 14 amino acids. CDR3 residues: CASSRGGQNTEAFF. DNA of the CDR3: TGCGCCAGCAGCCGGGGGGGACAGAACACTGAAGCTTTCTTT.

This clone occurred a few times. The V call is TRBV4-1, the J call TRBJ1-1, with TRBD1 as a possible D gene (5 bases). The ends were cut back, 1 base at V and 1 base at J, with 13 bases in the middle. Germline lookup yields CDR1 MGHRA and CDR2 YSYEKL. The CDR3 is made up of 16 amino acids. This chain's CDR3 is CASSQGSFRANTEAFF. In nucleotides, the CDR3 is TGCGCCAGCAGCCAAGGGTCTTTCAGGGCGAACACTGAAGCTTTCTTT.

The rearrangement joins TRBV6-5 to TRBJ2-1, with 7 bases that match TRBD2. Germline assignment: CDR1 MNHEY and CDR2 SVGAGI. The CDR3 contains 13 residues. The V segment lost 6 bases and the J segment 6 bases; nucleotides outside the gene matches: 5. As DNA, the CDR3 is TGTGCCAGCAGGGCAATAGCGGGCAATGAGCAGTTCTTC. Protein: CASRAIAGNEQFF.

V usage is TRBV30 and J usage is TRBJ1-3; no clear D gene. Per germline, CDR1 GTSNPN and CDR2 SVGIG (reference sequence). Trimming took 7 bases from V and 3 from J, leaving 10 bases between them. This CDR3 region has 12 residues. The CDR3 DNA reads as TGTGCCTCGGAAGGTTTTGGAAACACCATATATTTT. It yields the protein CASEGFGNTIYF.

The chain joins TRBV19 to TRBJ2-1; D may correspond to TRBD1 or TRBD2 (5 bases each). Trimming stripped 3 bases from V and 4 bases from J, with 13 bases between. CDR1 is LNHDA and CDR2 is SQIVND in the germline V gene (reference sequence). The CDR3 runs to 15 residues. CDR3 bases: TGTGCCAGTAGTATGGGCTCGTGGGGGTACAATGAGCAGTTCTTC. The encoded protein is CASSMGSWGYNEQFF. The variable domain in full, completed from reference TRBV19 and TRBJ2-1, reads DGGITQSPKYLFRKEGQNVTLSCEQNLNHDAMYWYRQDPGQGLRLIYYSQIVNDFQKGDIAEGYSVSREKKESFPLTVTSAQKNPTAFYLCASSMGSWGYNEQFFGPGTRLTVL.

This clone was seen a single time. The chain links TRBV20-1 to TRBJ1-2, with D maybe TRBD1 (5 bases). CDR1 DFQATT and CDR2 SNEGSKA come from the germline V gene (reference sequence). The CDR3 has 11 amino acids. Trimming stripped 2 bases from V and 6 bases from J, with 7 bases between. The CDR3 DNA follows: TGCAGTGCTAGACAGGGACATGGCTACACCTTC. It specifies CSARQGHGYTF.

The chain uses TRBV7-3 and TRBJ2-5, with a weak D call TRBD2 (6 bases). V lost 4 bases and J lost 1, with 10 bases in between. The germline V gene has CDR1 SGHTA and CDR2 FQGTGA. The CDR3 consists of 14 residues. CDR3 sequence: CASSSMGGQETQYF. In nucleotides, the CDR3 is TGTGCCAGCAGCTCAATGGGGGGCCAAGAGACCCAGTACTTC.